The entry below gives a single T cell receptor beta chain sequence along with its context. It lacks a known antigen. The sample holds no much larger clone one base away, and base qualities are not on file. This record comes from a study of OX40 agonist ivuxolimab in advanced cancers. Notes on the research overall: The costimulatory receptor OX40 (CD134) was targeted by ivuxolimab, a fully human IgG2 agonistic monoclonal antibody. Of the 50 to 55 dose-escalation patients, hepatocellular carcinoma was present in about 20, melanoma in approximately 15, renal cell carcinoma in 9 and head and neck cancer in 9. In the dose-escalation cohort, 70% to 85% of patients were male, and the mean age was around 60 years, with a range of 23 to 79. The paper reports the monotherapy dose-escalation portion (N of about 50 patients) of the phase I ivuxolimab trial. Partial responses occurred in three dose-escalation patients, of whom one had hepatocellular carcinoma and two had cutaneous melanoma. The point of sequencing TCRbeta in the periphery was to test whether ivuxolimab changed TCR sequence diversity and drove clonal T-cell expansion. Prior anti-PD-1, anti-PD-L1 or anti-CTLA-4 therapy was permitted, and 40% of dose-escalation patients had received checkpoint inhibitors. Intravenous ivuxolimab was administered to patients every 2 weeks at six dose levels: 0.01, 0.1, 0.3, 1.5, 3 and 10 mg/kg. On the study overall, not on this receptor specifically: In the 0.1-3.0 mg/kg groups, partial responders were among the patients with the lowest normalized peripheral clonal expansion, particularly in CD8+ T cells. Clonal expansion of both CD4+ and CD8+ blood T cells was observed from baseline to week 6 at doses 0.1 to 3.0 mg/kg. Low levels of normalized T-cell clonal expansion were also seen in some nonresponding patients. Which antigens the clonally expanded peripheral T cells were specific for was not determined. After ivuxolimab, CD8+ T cells had more expanded clones than CD4+ T cells on average.

The trial excluded patients who had a history of autoimmune disease or were on systemic immunosuppression. Peripheral blood for TCR sequencing was collected from all dose cohorts at baseline, on cycle 4 day 1, and on cycle 7 day 1. The samples were taken from a phase I, first-in-human, multicenter, open-label dose-escalation trial of ivuxolimab. Adults with locally advanced or metastatic head and neck squamous cell, hepatocellular, melanoma or renal cell carcinoma were enrolled in the trial. Before TCR sequencing, CD4+ T cells and CD8+ T cells from peripheral blood were sorted into separate populations. Genomic DNA was extracted from sorted cells for sequencing of the TCRbeta CDR3 region. TCRbeta CDR3 regions were sequenced using the immunoSEQ Assay. TCRdb obtained this table from immuneACCESS and retained in-frame rearrangements with V and J assigned. These tables miss some clones; where compared with another copy, unresolved V genes account for less than half of the shortfall, and the remainder is unexplained. This sample lists more than 50,000 clones; around 84% were detected once. 2.4% of the sample is taken by the ten largest.

Inclusive of the bounding cysteine and phenylalanine, the CDR3 is 13 residues long. Just CDR3 DNA is preserved here, 39 bases in frame from base 1. Cut back by 5 bases and 15 bases, the V and J ends lie 20 bases apart. CDR1 and CDR2 are drawn from the germline V gene: MNHEY, SVGAGI. The V and J genes are TRBV6-5 and TRBJ1-3; the D region possibly corresponds to TRBD1 (5 bases align). Sample: CD4+ or CD8+ T cells sorted from blood, taken in a trial of the OX40 agonist ivuxolimab. This receptor was identified in an adult with an advanced solid tumor such as melanoma, head and neck, liver or kidney cancer. The CDR3 sequence is CASSPTLGVLEYF. The nucleotide sequence is given as TGTGCCAGCAGTCCCACTCTAGGGGTTCTGGAATATTTT.